The rows below give T cell receptor beta chains drawn from one sample of a study of T cell responses to AZD1222 COVID-19 vaccine. This table comes from immunoSEQ multiplex PCR, and its TCRdb copy is limited to in-frame clones, with some not included. The profile shows about 120,000 clones, roughly nine tenths of them singletons. The sample consisted of peripheral blood, taken on day 0 of AZD1222 vaccination. The receptors come from an adult in good health. Both conserved end residues are part of each CDR3. The D gene is left open where the match is weak.

D: TRBD1
V: TRBV11-2
CDR3: CASSLRQGASTEAFF

D: NA
V: TRBV7-9
CDR3: CASSLSSIYGYTF

D: NA
V: TRBV6-5
CDR3: CATLDSTLSGNTIYF

D: TRBD1
V: TRBV6-5
CDR3: CASSTRDRAYEQYF

D: TRBD1
V: TRBV2
CDR3: CASSPGQGVWPGELFF

D: NA
V: TRBV28
CDR3: CASSIHRVGTGELFF

D: NA
V: TRBV7-9
CDR3: CASSLGGVYNEQFF

D: NA
V: TRBV9
CDR3: CASSVAGDQPQHF

D: NA
V: TRBV2
CDR3: CASSEGQGPYNEQFF

D: NA
V: TRBV14
CDR3: CASSQDGLLNTEAFF

D: NA
V: TRBV7-2
CDR3: CASSGVPGFQPQHF

D: TRBD1
V: TRBV18
CDR3: CASSPQQGVVNSPLHF

D: NA
V: TRBV27
CDR3: CAIVEWVIAKNIQYF

D: NA
V: TRBV10-2
CDR3: CASSESIGLGEKLFF

D: NA
V: TRBV5-4
CDR3: CASTGLTNKGRDTEAFF

D: NA
V: TRBV2
CDR3: CATNGEGYNEQFF

D: NA
V: TRBV5-1
CDR3: CASANPASANEQFF

D: TRBD1
V: TRBV24-1
CDR3: CATTPGQGQSGANVLTF

D: NA
V: TRBV27
CDR3: CASTWGGDGSPLHF

D: NA
V: TRBV28
CDR3: CASGTGPPSYEQYF

D: TRBD2
V: TRBV6-4
CDR3: CASSGAGGSDTQYF

D: TRBD1
V: TRBV7-8
CDR3: CASSYRDRGRQPQHF

D: NA
V: TRBV29-1
CDR3: CSVEDTDYPYGYTF

D: TRBD1
V: TRBV28
CDR3: CASSSGTGDTEAFF

D: NA
V: TRBV14
CDR3: CASSQFTGSLSGNTIYF

D: NA
V: TRBV19
CDR3: CASRVWNTEAFF

D: NA
V: TRBV11-2
CDR3: CASSLDRIGGYTF

D: TRBD2
V: TRBV3-1/TRBV3-2
CDR3: CASSQEDGGGRSQETQYF

D: NA
V: TRBV7-3
CDR3: CASSLTSALNSPLHF

D: NA
V: TRBV6-5
CDR3: CASKPDSRVQPQHF

D: NA
V: TRBV29-1
CDR3: CSVEVSGPAEQYF